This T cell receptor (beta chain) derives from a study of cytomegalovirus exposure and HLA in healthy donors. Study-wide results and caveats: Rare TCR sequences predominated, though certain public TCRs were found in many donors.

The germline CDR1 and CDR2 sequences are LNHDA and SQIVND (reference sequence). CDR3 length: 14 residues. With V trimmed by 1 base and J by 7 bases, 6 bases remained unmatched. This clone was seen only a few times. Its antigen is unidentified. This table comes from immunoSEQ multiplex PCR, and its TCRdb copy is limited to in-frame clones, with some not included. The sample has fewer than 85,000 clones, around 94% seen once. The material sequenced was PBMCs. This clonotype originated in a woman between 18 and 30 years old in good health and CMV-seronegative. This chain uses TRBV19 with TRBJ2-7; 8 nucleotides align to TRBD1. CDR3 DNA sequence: TGTGCCAGTAGTATAGCAGGGGGCGCGCGGGAGCAGTACTTC. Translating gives CASSIAGGAREQYF.